This T cell receptor (beta chain) originates from a study of T cell responses to AZD1222 COVID-19 vaccine. General study results and limits: The CD4 TCRs associated with vaccination extended across spike and predominated at 160-218 and 743-854.

Only in-frame clones appear in the TCRdb table, and some are missing; sequencing was by immunoSEQ multiplex PCR. This sample yields 100,000 to 130,000 clones, of which around 90% are seen a single time; 22% belongs to the top ten. Germline V CDR1 and CDR2: SGHTA, FQGNSA. The trim removed 6 bases at V and 4 bases at J, leaving 6 bases unmatched. The CDR3 contains 14 residues. With respect to this clone: Its antigen is as yet unknown.

The material was peripheral blood, obtained on day 0 of AZD1222 vaccination. The receptor's source is an adult in good health. This chain uses TRBV7-2 with TRBJ1-3; 7 nucleotides align to TRBD1. The chain's CDR3 is CASRSTGRGNTIYF. The CDR3 nucleotides read TGTGCCAGCAGATCGACAGGGAGAGGAAACACCATATATTTT.